The text below deals with one T cell receptor beta chain. These data are taken from a study of monozygotic twins with inflammatory bowel disease. Per the germline V gene, CDR1 is SGHRS and CDR2 is YFSETQ. The CDR3 totals 17 residues. TCRdb re-called the 5' RACE reads; one entry per CDR3 protein, DNA not given. This table holds about 420,000 distinct CDR3 sequences. This sequence was found in a human donor with ulcerative colitis or Crohn's disease, or a healthy co-twin of an affected twin (not recorded which). This rearrangement joins TRBV5-1 to TRBJ2-3; TCRdb's D call, TRBD2, is unchecked because there is no DNA. Sequenced sample: blood. CDR3 amino acids: CASSSGLAGISTDTQYF. Full variable domain (missing parts from reference TRBV5-1 and TRBJ2-3): KAGVTQTPRYLIKTRGQQVTLSCSPISGHRSVSWYQQTPGQGLQFLFEYFSETQRNKGNFPGRFSGRQFSNSRSEMNVSTLELGDSALYLCASSSGLAGISTDTQYFGPGTRLTVL.